The subject of this entry is one TCR beta chain. TCRdb's copy holds only in-frame clones and misses some; the assay was immunoSEQ multiplex PCR. The table lists about 62,000 clones, 70% to 90% of them singletons. Sample time point: neoterminal ileum biopsy at postoperative endoscopy, about 6 months after surgery. The sample is drawn from a study of T cell repertoires in ileal Crohn's disease. Study information: Thiopurines (under 12) or anti-TNF agents (roughly 18) were given postoperatively to about half.

CDR3 size: 16 residues. With V trimmed by 3 bases and J by 6 bases, 10 bases remained unmatched. Germline assignment: CDR1 SGHTS and CDR2 YDEGEE. This chain connects TRBV5-8 to TRBJ1-5; 9 bases map to TRBD1. This receptor was taken from an adult with Crohn's disease. The source material was ileal tissue. The CDR3 is CASSSSRDRVFQPQHF. CDR3 DNA sequence: TGTGCCAGCAGCTCGTCTCGGGACAGGGTATTTCAGCCCCAGCATTTT.